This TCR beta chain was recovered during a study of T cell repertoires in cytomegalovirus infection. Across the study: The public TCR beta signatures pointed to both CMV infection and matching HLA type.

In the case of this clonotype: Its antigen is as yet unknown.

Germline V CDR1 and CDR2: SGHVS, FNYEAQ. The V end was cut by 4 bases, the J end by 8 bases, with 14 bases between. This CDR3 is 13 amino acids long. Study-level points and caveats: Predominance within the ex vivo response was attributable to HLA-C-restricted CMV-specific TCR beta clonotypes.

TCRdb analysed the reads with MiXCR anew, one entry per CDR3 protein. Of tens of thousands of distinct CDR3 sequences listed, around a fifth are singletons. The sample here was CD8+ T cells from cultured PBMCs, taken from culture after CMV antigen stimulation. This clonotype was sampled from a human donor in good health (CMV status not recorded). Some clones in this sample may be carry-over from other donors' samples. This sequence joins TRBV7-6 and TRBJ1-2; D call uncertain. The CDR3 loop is CASSSDTGEGYTF. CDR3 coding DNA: TGTGCCAGCAGCTCTGATACTGGAGAGGGCTACACCTTC. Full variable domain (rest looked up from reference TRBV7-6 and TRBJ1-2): GAGVSQSPRYKVTKRGQDVALRCDPISGHVSLYWYRQALGQGPEFLTYFNYEAQQDKSGLPNDRFSAERPEGSISTLTIQRTEQRDSAMYRCASSSDTGEGYTFGSGTRLTVV.